The 25 T cell receptor beta chains reported below all come from one sample, sequenced in a study of T cell repertoires in cytomegalovirus infection. TCRdb processed the reads anew with MiXCR; each CDR3 protein has one entry. The sample has 510,000 or so distinct CDR3 sequences; about 25% are singletons. What was sequenced was PBMCs. These receptors were taken from a human donor in good health (CMV status not recorded). Some clones in this sample may be carry-over from other donors' samples.

This clonotype was seen a few times. This sequence joins TRBV11-3 and TRBJ2-2, with D hard to call. Germline V CDR1 and CDR2: SGHNT, YENEEA. There are 13 residues in the CDR3. V was trimmed by 5 bases and J by 6 bases, leaving 10 bases between them. In DNA, the CDR3 is TGTGCCAGCAGCGCCTACGAGGCCGGGGAGCTGTTTTTT. Translation gives CASSAYEAGELFF.

The chain employs TRBV6-5 and TRBJ2-3; tentative D call: TRBD1 (6 bases). Trimming pared 4 bases from V and 2 bases from J, leaving 10 bases between. The CDR3 is 14 amino acids. Germline V CDR1 and CDR2: MNHEY, SVGAGI. The CDR3 sequence is CASSFRDTTDTQYF. CDR3 coding DNA: TGTGCCAGCAGTTTCAGGGACACCACAGATACGCAGTATTTT.

There are a few counts of this clonotype. The CDR3 region has the DNA TGTGCCAGCAGTTACTCGGACCGACAGGGGGACAATGAGCAGTTCTTC. Amino acids: CASSYSDRQGDNEQFF. The chain uses TRBV6-2 or TRBV6-3 and TRBJ2-1, with 9 bases matching TRBD1. CDR1 is MNHEY, CDR2 SVGEGT, per germline. J lost 5 bases, V lost 0 bases, and 5 bases had no gene match. CDR3 length: 16 residues.

This clonotype has only a few counts. V is TRBV6-5 and J is TRBJ2-5; 10 bases fit TRBD2. The V gene end was trimmed by 7 bases and the J gene end by 4 bases; junction bases not matched to a gene: 15. CDR1 and CDR2 (germline): MNHEY, SVGAGI. CDR3 size: 17 residues. CDR3 DNA sequence: TGTGCCAGCACCCCCGAGCGGCCTAGCGGGAGCGGAGAGACCCAGTACTTC. Amino acids: CASTPERPSGSGETQYF.

The rearrangement joins TRBV6-2 or TRBV6-3 to TRBJ2-1, with TRBD2 matching 7 bases. Germline CDR1 MNHEY, CDR2 SVGEGT. Trimming at V came to 0 bases and at J to 3 bases, leaving 20 bases not matched to a gene. This CDR3 has 21 amino acids. Here the CDR3 reads CASSYSPGLFVLAKGYNEQFF. The CDR3 DNA reads as TGTGCCAGCAGTTACTCGCCTGGTTTATTTGTACTAGCGAAGGGCTACAATGAGCAGTTCTTC.

This clonotype was observed a few times. This chain joins TRBV6-5 and TRBJ2-1; D remains ambiguous. This CDR3 has 11 amino acids. Trimming shortened V by 2 bases and J by 10 bases, and 6 bases separated the two germline ends. The V gene's germline CDR1 is MNHEY and CDR2 SVGAGI. Written as DNA, the CDR3 is TGTGCCAGCAGTTACGGTCGGGAGCAGTTCTTC. It is translated as CASSYGREQFF.

V is TRBV5-1 and J is TRBJ2-1; D is perhaps TRBD1 or TRBD2 (5 bases each). This CDR3 is built from 14 residues. V was pared by 1 base and J by 2 bases, with 7 bases between. Germline V gene data show CDR1 as SGHRS and CDR2 as YFSETQ. CDR3 DNA: TGCGCCAGCAGCTTGACGGGACCCTACAATGAGCAGTTCTTC. Encoded protein: CASSLTGPYNEQFF.

The rearrangement joins TRBV29-1 to TRBJ2-1; the match to TRBD2 covers 9 bases. CDR1 SQVTM and CDR2 ANQGSEA come from the germline V gene. With V trimmed by 6 bases and J by 7 bases, 7 bases remained unmatched. The CDR3 extends over 13 amino acids. In DNA, the CDR3 is TGCAGCGTCCCGGGGCGGGAGGGGAATGAGCAGTTCTTC. Amino acid sequence: CSVPGREGNEQFF.

Only a few counts were recorded for this clonotype. The chain carries TRBV20-1 and TRBJ2-1, with D unresolved. Trimming removed 0 bases from V and 9 bases from J, with 6 bases in between. The CDR3 has 11 amino acids. Per germline, CDR1 DFQATT and CDR2 SNEGSKA (reference sequence). For the CDR3, the DNA is TGCAGTGCTAGAGATATCGGTGAGCAGTTCTTC. Amino acids: CSARDIGEQFF.

This clonotype was seen repeatedly, ten times or more. The genes are TRBV7-9 and TRBJ1-1, with D maybe TRBD1 (5 bases). Trimming removed 4 bases at V and 1 base at J, with 13 bases between. The CDR3 consists of 15 residues. Germline values: CDR1 SEHNR, CDR2 FQNEAQ (reference sequence). The chain's CDR3 is CASSSNRDGNTEAFF. The DNA for the CDR3 is TGTGCCAGCAGCTCCAACCGGGACGGGAACACTGAAGCTTTCTTT. The complete variable domain, with remaining parts taken from reference TRBV7-9 and TRBJ1-1, reads DTGVSQNPRHKITKRGQNVTFRCDPISEHNRLYWYRQTLGQGPEFLTYFQNEAQLEKSRLLSDRFSAERPKGSFSTLEIQRTEQGDSAMYLCASSSNRDGNTEAFFGQGTRLTVV.

The gene calls are TRBV5-1 and TRBJ1-3; no clear D gene. Germline V gene sequence: CDR1 SGHRS, CDR2 YFSETQ. The CDR3 is 15 residues long. V was trimmed by 1 base and J by 1 base, leaving 9 bases between them. For the CDR3, the DNA is TGCGCCAGCAGCTTGACAGAGCCTTCTGGAAACACCATATATTTT. It specifies CASSLTEPSGNTIYF. Using reference TRBV5-1 and TRBJ1-3 for the parts outside the CDR3, the full variable domain is KAGVTQTPRYLIKTRGQQVTLSCSPISGHRSVSWYQQTPGQGLQFLFEYFSETQRNKGNFPGRFSGRQFSNSRSEMNVSTLELGDSALYLCASSLTEPSGNTIYFGEGSWLTVV.

Only one count was recorded for this clonotype. The rearrangement uses TRBV4-2 and TRBJ2-3; D gene uncertain. V was shortened by 4 bases and J by 5 bases, with 13 bases between the two germline ends. Germline V gene data show CDR1 as LGHNA and CDR2 as YNFKEQ. The CDR3 consists of 14 residues. CDR3 in amino acids: CASSPRWSVDTQYF. In nucleotides, the CDR3 is TGTGCCAGCAGCCCCCGGTGGTCCGTAGATACGCAGTATTTT.

The V gene is TRBV7-6, the J gene TRBJ2-5; no firm D call. Per the germline V gene, CDR1 is SGHVS and CDR2 is FNYEAQ. This CDR3 is 13 amino acids long. Trimming pared 1 base from V and 4 bases from J, leaving 7 bases between. The CDR3 region has the DNA TGTGCCAGCAGCTTAGGGCAGCTAGAGACCCAGTACTTC. Amino acids: CASSLGQLETQYF.

There are a few counts of this clonotype. The V gene is TRBV25-1, the J gene TRBJ2-7; TRBD1 aligns across 7 bases. V lost 3 bases and J lost 0; bases outside the gene matches: 8. The CDR3 has 16 amino acids. The germline gives CDR1 MGHDK, CDR2 SYGVNS. DNA for the CDR3: TGTGCCAGCAGTGAGGCAGGGGGTGGTAACTCCTACGAGCAGTACTTC. Amino acids: CASSEAGGGNSYEQYF.

J is TRBJ2-5 and V is TRBV7-3; D uncertain. V was shortened by 2 bases and J by 0 bases, with 7 bases between the two germline ends. Germline V CDR1 and CDR2: SGHTA, FQGTGA. This CDR3 spans 14 amino acids. The CDR3 bases are TGTGCCAGCAGCTTAGAGACTTACCAAGAGACCCAGTACTTC. This translates into CASSLETYQETQYF.

The chain recombines TRBV12-3 or TRBV12-4 with TRBJ2-7; 7 positions agree with TRBD1. The CDR3 is 15 amino acids. The junction had 9 bases not matched to a gene; V was cut back by 5 bases and J by 2 bases. CDR3 in amino acids: CASSRPGDRTYEQYF. In nucleotides, the CDR3 is TGTGCCAGCAGTCGACCTGGGGACAGAACCTACGAGCAGTACTTC.

The chain combines TRBV7-9 with TRBJ1-1; no firm D call. Looked up from germline, CDR1 is SEHNR and CDR2 is FQNEAQ (reference sequence). Trimming cost V 4 bases and J 4 bases, with 16 bases left between them. The CDR3 has 15 amino acids. CDR3 region: CASSSTSLPPTEAFF. In nucleotides, the CDR3 is TGTGCCAGCAGCTCCACCAGTCTACCCCCCACTGAAGCTTTCTTT.

The rearrangement uses TRBV4-2 and TRBJ2-3; TRBD2 matches 10 bases. Trimming cost V 8 bases and J 5 bases; bases outside gene matches: 13. This CDR3 has 16 residues. In germline, CDR1 is LGHNA, CDR2 YNFKEQ. The CDR3: CASVGASGSSVDTQYF. Here the CDR3 DNA reads TGTGCCAGCGTCGGGGCTAGCGGGAGTTCGGTAGATACGCAGTATTTT.

The chain joins TRBV5-1 to TRBJ2-7, with TRBD2 matching 14 bases. The ends lost 4 bases at V and 5 bases at J; junction bases unmatched: 2. This CDR3 comprises 14 residues. CDR1 SGHRS and CDR2 YFSETQ come from the germline V gene. CDR3 sequence: CASSQGLAGDEQYF. The CDR3 DNA follows: TGCGCCAGCAGCCAGGGACTAGCGGGAGACGAGCAGTACTTC.

This clonotype was seen a few times. V usage is TRBV7-2 and J usage is TRBJ2-1, with D perhaps matching TRBD1 or TRBD2 (5 bases each). Between the trimmed V and J ends, which lost 1 base and 5 bases, there was a span of 9 bases. CDR1 and CDR2 (germline): SGHTA, FQGNSA. The CDR3 covers 14 residues. CDR3 bases: TGTGCCAGCAGCTTAGGACGGGGACACAATGAGCAGTTCTTC. The encoded protein is CASSLGRGHNEQFF.

This clonotype was counted between two and nine times. The chain employs TRBV7-2 and TRBJ2-3; D possibly corresponds to TRBD2 (5 bases). The CDR3 has 15 residues. Trimming stripped 5 bases from V and 6 bases from J, with 18 bases between. The germline V gene encodes CDR1 SGHTA and CDR2 FQGNSA. CDR3 residues: CASSPVGVGTDTQYF. CDR3 DNA: TGTGCCAGCAGCCCAGTCGGGGTCGGTACGGATACGCAGTATTTT.

At least ten counts were recorded for this clonotype. V and J are TRBV7-2 and TRBJ2-1, with 8 positions matching TRBD1. V dropped 1 base and J dropped 2; count of bases not matched to a gene: 7. Germline assignment: CDR1 SGHTA and CDR2 FQGNSA. The CDR3 runs to 17 residues. In DNA, the CDR3 is TGTGCCAGCAGCTTAGGTCGGCCCAGGGGGCCCTACAATGAGCAGTTCTTC. Its translation is CASSLGRPRGPYNEQFF.

This clonotype was detected a few times. The chain combines TRBV20-1 with TRBJ2-3; D may be TRBD2 (6 bases). The CDR3 consists of 15 residues. Germline V gives CDR1 DFQATT, CDR2 SNEGSKA (reference sequence). The V end was cut by 0 bases, the J end by 1 base, with 11 bases between. Here the CDR3 reads CSARDNKRGTDTQYF. As DNA, the CDR3 is TGCAGTGCTAGAGATAATAAGCGGGGCACAGATACGCAGTATTTT.

This clonotype has only a few counts. The V and J genes are TRBV7-9 and TRBJ1-2, with D unclear. CDR1 is SEHNR, CDR2 FQNEAQ, per germline (reference sequence). CDR3 length: 15 residues. Trimming cost V 2 bases and J 6 bases, with 16 bases left between them. The CDR3 nucleotides read TGTGCCAGCAGCTTACCCCTCGGGGATTTGAATGGCTACACCTTC. It codes for CASSLPLGDLNGYTF.

This clonotype was recorded at least ten times. The J gene is TRBJ2-5, the V gene TRBV7-8, with a possible D match to TRBD2 (7 bases). CDR3 length: 16 amino acids. Germline values: CDR1 SGHVS, CDR2 FQNEAQ. The V and J ends lost 2 bases and 2 bases respectively, with 15 bases between them. CDR3 in DNA: TGTGCCAGCAGCTTATCAATTAGGGGGGGACAAGAGACCCAGTACTTC. As protein: CASSLSIRGGQETQYF.